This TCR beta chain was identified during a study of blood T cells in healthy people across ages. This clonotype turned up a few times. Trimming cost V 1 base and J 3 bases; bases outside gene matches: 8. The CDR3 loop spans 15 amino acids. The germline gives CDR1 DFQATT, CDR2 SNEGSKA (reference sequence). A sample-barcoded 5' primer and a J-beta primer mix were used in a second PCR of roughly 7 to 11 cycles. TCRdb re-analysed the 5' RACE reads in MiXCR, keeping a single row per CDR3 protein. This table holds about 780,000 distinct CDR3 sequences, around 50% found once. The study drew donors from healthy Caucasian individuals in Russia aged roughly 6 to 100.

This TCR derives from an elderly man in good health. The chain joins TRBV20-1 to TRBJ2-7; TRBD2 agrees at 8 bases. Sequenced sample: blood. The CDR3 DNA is TGCAGTGCTAGAGCCACTAGCGGAGGGGTCTACGAGCAGTACTTC. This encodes CSARATSGGVYEQYF.